One and the same sample provided the 30 T cell receptor beta chains below, sequenced in a study of naive and memory T cell subsets. Both TRBC1 and TRBC2 were covered by a beta constant-region primer of two equimolar oligonucleotides. Four rounds of PCR amplified the ligated cDNA using nested alpha and beta constant-region primers plus SP2. Using its own MiXCR run on the UMI-ligation and nested PCR reads, TCRdb lists one record per CDR3 protein. The sample shows more than 6,000 distinct CDR3 sequences, 28% of them seen only once. Sequencing was carried out using CD8+ TEMRA cells from blood. Described subset: effector memory re-expressing CD45RA, CD45RA+ CD27-. The receptors originated from a human donor in good health.

This clonotype was observed at least ten times. The gene calls are TRBV20-1 and TRBJ2-1, with D perhaps given as TRBD1 or TRBD2 (5 bases each). Germline CDR1 is DFQATT and CDR2 is SNEGSKA (reference sequence). This CDR3 region has 15 residues. Trimming removed 1 base at V and 6 bases at J, with 16 bases between. The CDR3 bases are TGCAGTGCTAGAGCATTCGGGACCCAGTTCAATGAGCAGTTCTTC. Protein sequence: CSARAFGTQFNEQFF.

The table lists this clonotype with a few counts. The genes are TRBV29-1 and TRBJ2-7; 7 bases are a match to TRBD2. The CDR3 is 13 amino acids. Germline CDR1 SQVTM, CDR2 ANQGSEA. V gave up 6 bases and J gave up 0 bases; unmatched junction bases: 5. CDR3 residues: CSVAGVNSYEQYF. The CDR3 DNA reads TGCAGCGTGGCGGGAGTCAACTCCTACGAGCAGTACTTC.

This clonotype came up a few times. The rearrangement uses TRBV19 and TRBJ2-2, with 9 nucleotides matching TRBD1. Germline V lookup: CDR1 LNHDA, CDR2 SQIVND (reference sequence). V was pared by 5 bases and J by 2 bases, with 3 bases of the junction left unmatched. The CDR3 covers 15 residues. The CDR3, as DNA: TGTGCCAGTAGTTGGGGACAGGGAAACACCGGGGAGCTGTTTTTT. Residues: CASSWGQGNTGELFF.

The chain is built from TRBV29-1 and TRBJ2-3; D remains ambiguous. From germline, CDR1 is SQVTM and CDR2 ANQGSEA. This CDR3 has 16 amino acids. V gave up 3 bases and J gave up 2 bases, with 18 bases separating them. CDR3 DNA: TGCAGCGTTGAGGACGGTGCAAGGCAAATCACAGATACGCAGTATTTT. This gives the protein CSVEDGARQITDTQYF.

This clonotype has a handful of counts. The chain recombines TRBV7-6 with TRBJ2-3, with a tentative D call TRBD2 (6 bases). The germline V gene encodes CDR1 SGHVS and CDR2 FNYEAQ. The CDR3 totals 15 residues. V lost 1 base and J 4 bases, leaving 12 bases between the germline ends. The CDR3 loop reads CASSLGAERADTQYF. CDR3 DNA: TGTGCCAGCAGCTTAGGGGCGGAGCGGGCAGATACGCAGTATTTT.

V and J are TRBV13 and TRBJ2-3, with no clear D. Per germline, CDR1 PRHDT and CDR2 FYEKMQ (reference sequence). The CDR3 runs 12 residues. The germline V and J ends were trimmed by 5 bases and 4 bases, with 7 bases remaining between them. CDR3 bases: TGTGCCAGCAGCGCCCCATCAGATACGCAGTATTTT. It encodes CASSAPSDTQYF.

The genes are TRBV28 and TRBJ2-1; D call uncertain. The germline gives CDR1 MDHEN, CDR2 SYDVKM. The CDR3 length is 12 residues. Trimming pared 5 bases from V and 8 bases from J, leaving 10 bases between. CDR3 residues: CASSLRRDEQFF. DNA of the CDR3: TGTGCCAGCAGTCTCCGTCGTGATGAGCAGTTCTTC.

This clonotype was detected only a few times. The V and J genes are TRBV9 and TRBJ2-3, with 9 bases aligning to TRBD2. Germline V gene lookup returns CDR1 SGDLS and CDR2 YYNGEE. The CDR3 sequence is 16 residues long. V lost 4 bases, J lost 4 bases, and 10 bases stayed unmatched. CDR3 nucleotide sequence: TGTGCCAGCAGCCATTCAAGGCGGGAGGGGGCAGATACGCAGTATTTT. Translation gives CASSHSRREGADTQYF.

The V and J genes are TRBV13 and TRBJ2-1; no definite D call. This CDR3 has 12 amino acids. Germline CDR1 is PRHDT and CDR2 is FYEKMQ (reference sequence). The germline V and J ends were trimmed by 5 bases and 7 bases, with 9 bases remaining between them. CDR3 loop: CASSPYPNEQFF. The CDR3, as DNA: TGTGCCAGCAGCCCGTATCCAAATGAGCAGTTCTTC.

This chain uses TRBV7-8 with TRBJ2-1, with 8 bases that match TRBD1. The CDR3 totals 14 residues. V lost 3 bases, J lost 4 bases, and 2 bases stayed unmatched. Germline V lookup: CDR1 SGHVS, CDR2 FQNEAQ. CDR3 sequence (DNA): TGTGCCAGCAGCTTGGGACAGGTATACAATGAGCAGTTCTTC. This codes for CASSLGQVYNEQFF.

This clonotype qualifies as hyperexpanded. This chain links TRBV15 with TRBJ2-3, with D unclear. CDR1 is LNHNV, CDR2 YYDKDF, per germline (reference sequence). The V and J ends lost 11 bases and 1 base respectively, with 19 bases between them. This CDR3 is built from 15 residues. CDR3 sequence reads: CAPHFALSCTDTQYF. DNA of the CDR3: TGTGCCCCCCATTTTGCATTGTCTTGCACAGATACGCAGTATTTT.

This clonotype was counted many times. V and J are TRBV28 and TRBJ1-2, with a weak D call TRBD1 (6 bases). From germline, CDR1 is MDHEN and CDR2 SYDVKM. The CDR3 is 13 amino acids. Trimming removed 1 base at V and 8 bases at J, with 11 bases between. The CDR3 region is CASSLSPTGGYTF. For the CDR3, the DNA is TGTGCCAGCAGTTTATCGCCGACAGGCGGCTACACCTTC.

This clonotype was counted only a few times. CDR3 sequence: CSVPLADYNEQFF. CDR3 DNA: TGCAGCGTCCCACTAGCGGATTACAATGAGCAGTTCTTC. The gene calls are TRBV29-1 and TRBJ2-1, with 8 bases matching TRBD2. The V segment lost 6 bases and the J segment 4 bases; nucleotides outside the gene matches: 5. The CDR3 is 13 residues long. Germline CDR1 SQVTM, CDR2 ANQGSEA.

This chain joins TRBV7-8 and TRBJ1-4, with D tentatively TRBD1 (6 bases). V dropped 5 bases and J dropped 2 bases, with 18 bases sitting between them. This CDR3 comprises 17 residues. CDR1 is SGHVS, CDR2 FQNEAQ, per germline. The CDR3 protein is CASSLSYSGATNEKLFF. The DNA for the CDR3 is TGTGCCAGCAGCCTCAGCTATTCGGGGGCGACTAATGAAAAACTGTTTTTT.

The chain has TRBV12-3 or TRBV12-4 and TRBJ1-6; the D is unclear. Trimming took off 2 bases at V and 4 bases at J, with 9 bases between the two ends. This CDR3 is 15 amino acids long. The CDR3 coding sequence is TGTGCCAGCAGTTTAACCACAGCTTATAATTCACCCCTCCACTTT. Its translation: CASSLTTAYNSPLHF.

The rearrangement joins TRBV11-2 to TRBJ1-3, with no clear D. The CDR3 length is 13 residues. V dropped 6 bases and J dropped 0 bases, with 6 bases sitting between them. The germline CDR1 and CDR2 sequences are SGHAT and FQNNGV. In DNA form, the CDR3 reads TGTGCCAGCAGGGGTCTCTCTGGAAACACCATATATTTT. Translated: CASRGLSGNTIYF.

This clonotype was observed at least ten times. The DNA for the CDR3 is TGTGCCAGCAGTCCCCCCGAGGGAGAGACCCAGTACTTC. Its translation: CASSPPEGETQYF. The chain combines TRBV12-3 or TRBV12-4 with TRBJ2-5; maybe TRBD2 (5 bases). The V end lost 5 bases, the J end lost 4 bases, and 11 bases lay between the germline ends. The length of the CDR3 is 13 residues.

The chain couples TRBV7-9 to TRBJ2-7; D is unresolved. Trimming removed 5 bases at V and 4 bases at J, with 12 bases between. CDR1 is SEHNR, CDR2 FQNEAQ, per germline (reference sequence). The CDR3 is 13 amino acids. The CDR3 protein is CASSPKDGYEQYF. The CDR3 DNA reads TGTGCCAGCAGCCCTAAGGACGGGTACGAGCAGTACTTC.

The chain uses TRBV18 and TRBJ2-1; the match to TRBD2 covers 11 bases. V dropped 6 bases and J dropped 8; count of bases not matched to a gene: 9. This CDR3 has 15 residues. Germline CDR1 and CDR2: KGHSH and LQKENI. CDR3 protein: CASSPNSGGADEQFF. The DNA of the CDR3 is TGTGCCAGCTCGCCCAATAGCGGGGGGGCCGATGAGCAGTTCTTC.

This clonotype is medium-sized within its sample. The genes are TRBV10-3 and TRBJ2-1; TRBD2 matches 7 bases. The germline V gene has CDR1 ENHRY and CDR2 SYGVKD. The length of the CDR3 is 13 residues. V trimming: 4 bases; J trimming: 7 bases; junction bases outside the gene matches: 4. CDR3 sequence (DNA): TGTGCCATCAGTGGGCAGGGAGGGAATGAGCAGTTCTTC. Encoded protein: CAISGQGGNEQFF.

The table lists this clonotype with many counts. This chain joins TRBV3-1 and TRBJ2-7; no clear D. Germline lookup yields CDR1 LGHDT and CDR2 YNNKEL (reference sequence). CDR3 length: 13 residues. The ends were cut back, 4 bases at V and 4 bases at J, with 11 bases in the middle. The CDR3 nucleotides read TGTGCCAGCAGCCCATCGGACGGGTACGAGCAGTACTTC. It specifies CASSPSDGYEQYF.

This clonotype has only one observation. This chain joins TRBV12-3 or TRBV12-4 and TRBJ2-1, with 8 bases fitting TRBD1. V shed 6 bases and J 3 bases; nucleotides not matched to a gene: 7. The CDR3 is 15 amino acids. This CDR3 reads CASSLTGQDYNEQFF. Written as DNA, the CDR3 is TGTGCCAGCAGCCTAACGGGACAGGACTACAATGAGCAGTTCTTC.

The chain uses TRBV7-9 and TRBJ1-5; D may be TRBD1 (5 bases). Between the trimmed V and J ends, which lost 3 bases and 1 base, there was a span of 19 bases. Germline V lookup: CDR1 SEHNR, CDR2 FQNEAQ (reference sequence). The CDR3 has 18 residues. The CDR3 loop reads CASSLSGLESGSNQPQHF. The CDR3 DNA reads TGTGCCAGCAGCTTGTCGGGGCTTGAGAGCGGCAGCAATCAGCCCCAGCATTTT.

This clonotype was observed a few times. The gene calls are TRBV14 and TRBJ2-5; 8 bases agree with TRBD2. There are 16 residues in the CDR3. V trimming: 0 bases; J trimming: 1 base; junction bases outside the gene matches: 4. The germline gives CDR1 SGHDN, CDR2 FVKESK. The CDR3 DNA reads TGTGCCAGCAGCCAAGACACAGCGGGAGTCCAAGAGACCCAGTACTTC. Protein product: CASSQDTAGVQETQYF.

This clonotype has only a few counts. J is TRBJ1-5 and V is TRBV12-3 or TRBV12-4; the D is unclear. Trimming took off 8 bases at V and 7 bases at J, with 9 bases between the two ends. This CDR3 has 11 amino acids. The CDR3 is CASGLGQPQHF. The CDR3 nucleotides are TGTGCCAGCGGGTTAGGGCAGCCCCAGCATTTT.

The chain has TRBV6-2 or TRBV6-3 and TRBJ2-5; 7 nucleotides align to TRBD1. This CDR3 has 17 amino acids. V shed 2 bases, J shed 1 base, and the junction held 10 bases outside the gene matches. Looked up from germline, CDR1 is MNHEY and CDR2 is SVGEGT. The CDR3 spells CASSYDTYRDSQETQYF. The DNA for the CDR3 is TGTGCCAGCAGTTACGACACCTACAGGGACAGCCAAGAGACCCAGTACTTC.

This chain uses TRBV3-1 with TRBJ2-4; a weak D match, TRBD2 (5 bases). CDR1 and CDR2 from the germline V gene are LGHDT and YNNKEL (reference sequence). CDR3 length: 15 amino acids. V lost 1 base and J 8 bases, leaving 15 bases between the germline ends. CDR3 sequence (DNA): TGTGCCAGCAGCCAAGGGCAGCGGAGCTATGACATTCAGTACTTC. It translates to CASSQGQRSYDIQYF.

This clonotype turned up a few times. J is TRBJ2-5 and V is TRBV27; D gene unclear. Looked up from germline, CDR1 is MNHEY and CDR2 is SMNVEV (reference sequence). This CDR3 spans 13 amino acids. V lost 6 bases to trimming and J lost 1 base, with 9 bases between them. Written as DNA, the CDR3 is TGTGCCAGCAGCCGCTGGTTCCAAGAGACCCAGTACTTC. Translating gives CASSRWFQETQYF.

The sample holds a few counts of this clonotype. This chain connects TRBV14 to TRBJ1-2, with TRBD1 matching 8 bases. This CDR3 is 13 amino acids long. Trimming at V came to 4 bases and at J to 7 bases, leaving 5 bases not matched to a gene. Germline V gene sequence: CDR1 SGHDN, CDR2 FVKESK. The CDR3 spells CASSPGQEGGYTF. For the CDR3, the DNA is TGTGCCAGCAGCCCGGGACAGGAGGGTGGCTACACCTTC.

A word on this clonotype: At one end the junction does not follow the germline gene, possibly because of a read error. The chain employs TRBV28 and TRBJ2-7; D call uncertain. The CDR3 contains 12 residues. Germline CDR1 and CDR2: MDHEN and SYDVKM. The CDR3 is CASIFRRYEHYF. CDR3 in DNA: TGTGCCAGCATTTTTCGTAGATACGAGCATTACTTC.